The entry that follows covers one T cell receptor (beta chain) sequence. Per the authors' pipeline: From reference gene primer amplification, estimates of nucleated cell counts were derived. Sequenced by immunoSEQ multiplex PCR; TCRdb stores in-frame clones only, minus some. Clonal size and the V and J genes are those of that table, whereas D and trimming came from the DNA. The sample consists of 15,000 to 17,000 clones, 80% to 90% of them appearing once. The data are from a study of blood T cell repertoires in COVID-19. Study-level information: Acute and convalescent COVID-19 samples came from the United States, Italy and Spain. T cells, B-cell-depleted T cells, or PBMCs provided the cDNA or gDNA that served as material.

This clonotype was obtained from a man aged 65-85 years in a cohort sampled during active COVID-19. The sample consisted of peripheral blood.

CDR3 residues: CASSHSSYNEQFF. Here the CDR3 DNA reads TGTGCCAGTAGTCATAGTAGTTACAATGAGCAGTTCTTC. The genes are TRBV19 and TRBJ2-1; D remains unclear. Trimming left V 5 bases short and J 4 bases short, with 9 bases between. The germline V gene encodes CDR1 LNHDA and CDR2 SQIVND (reference sequence). The CDR3 spans 13 residues.